This T cell receptor beta chain was recovered during a study of blood T cell repertoires in COVID-19. For the study at large: Sites across the United States, Italy and Spain contributed samples from acute and convalescent COVID-19. PBMCs, B-cell-depleted T cells, or T cells were the source of the cDNA or gDNA that made up the material.

Source study methods: Nucleated cell counts were estimated from reference gene primer amplification. Measured with immunoSEQ multiplex PCR; TCRdb has only the in-frame clones, and not every one. V, J and clone size reflect that table, while D and trimming were determined from the DNA. This table holds 250,000 to 350,000 clones, 85% to 90% found once. The V gene lost 3 bases and the J gene lost 8 bases, with 7 bases spanning the gap. The CDR3 is made up of 12 amino acids. Enrollment of patients from Seattle took place during active infection, with longitudinal follow-up. The genes are TRBV12-3 or TRBV12-4 and TRBJ1-4, with D possibly being TRBD1 (6 bases). The source is a woman in her twenties or thirties with COVID-19, enrolled during active disease. Material: peripheral blood. The CDR3 nucleotides are TGTGCCAGCAGTTTGGACAGCGAAAAACTGTTTTTT. Translating it yields CASSLDSEKLFF.